The present TCR beta chain was sequenced within a study of blood T cell repertoires in COVID-19. Whole-study context: Sites across the United States, Italy and Spain contributed samples from acute and convalescent COVID-19.

CDR3 length: 13 residues. V was pared by 5 bases and J by 3 bases, with 9 bases between. Germline assignment: CDR1 LGHNA and CDR2 YSLEER. Original processing methods: Reference gene primer amplification gave nucleated cell count estimates. Repertoires were generated with immunoSEQ multiplex PCR, while TCRdb's copy carries only in-frame clones and drops some. The V and J calls and clone size are taken from that table; D and trimming were inferred from the DNA. The table shows 200,000 or so clones, with roughly 80% occurring only once. The sample taken for sequencing was peripheral blood. The receptor was isolated from an elderly woman with acute or convalescent COVID-19. This chain links TRBV4-3 with TRBJ2-3; D might be TRBD2 (6 bases). DNA of the CDR3: TGCGCCAGCAGCTCCCGGGGGACAGATACGCAGTATTTT. Encoded protein: CASSSRGTDTQYF.